The sequence of this T cell receptor beta chain was determined in a study of blood T cells in healthy people across ages (dated by TCRdb to between 2015 and 2017). Background for the entire study: In model experiments, template switching captured roughly one uniquely barcoded TCR beta cDNA molecule for every two T cells. The study analyzed two additional independent replicas of 1 million unique cDNA reads from the same blood draw for two donors, one aged 18 to 30 and one aged 80 or older. Using deep sequencing normalized with unique cDNA molecular identifiers, the study measured how TCR beta repertoire diversity changes with age. The donors were split into four age groups: young (average around 15 years), middle-aged (nearly 40), aged (62) and long-lived (about 74). Donors of different ages were randomly distributed across sequencing lanes to avoid experimental bias.

Systemically healthy Caucasian individuals from Russia, 35 to 40 in total and aged roughly 6 to 100 years, were included as donors. Approximately 10 milliliters of peripheral blood were collected from each donor into EDTA-treated Vacutainer tubes. Ficoll-Paque density-gradient centrifugation was used to isolate PBMCs, with at least 6.5 million per sample. Total RNA was extracted from PBMCs with Trizol reagent, with at least 5 micrograms obtained per sample. Naive CD45RAhigh/CD27high T cell percentages were measured by flow cytometry on a PBMC aliquot from every donor. From the germline V gene, CDR1 is MGHRA and CDR2 is YSYEKL. The germline V and J ends show losses of 5 bases and 6 bases respectively, and no gene match explains 3 bases of the junction. Measured from the cysteine to the phenylalanine, the CDR3 is 14 residues long. CDR3 DNA only is kept here, 42 bases in frame from base 1. Libraries were constructed by 5' RACE. Reads for this sample came from an Illumina HiSeq 2500. A second PCR of roughly 7 to 12 cycles was run with a J-beta primer mix and a sample-barcoded 5' primer. Each TCR beta cDNA molecule received a unique molecular identifier from a template-switch 5' adaptor carrying 12 random nucleotides. At least 2.5 million CDR3-containing paired-end reads were obtained from each sample. The Mint cDNA synthesis kit, primed by a TRBC-specific oligonucleotide, was used to synthesize first-strand cDNA from all RNA. All cDNA was treated with uracil-DNA glycosylase and then went through a first 18-cycle PCR with the universal primers M1SS and BC2_uni_R. Per the authors' processing: For normalization, 1 million high-quality reads, each with a distinct molecular identifier, were randomly selected from each sample. Instead of being binned into consensus sequences, reads with shared molecular identifiers were discarded. MiTCR, set to a Q25 quality threshold and the strictest error-elimination algorithm, was used for CDR3 identification, clonotype clustering and error correction. Lower-bound total TCR beta diversity was estimated with a nonparametric unseen species model using Euler transformation. TCRdb redid the processing of the public reads, applying fastp at Q25 and MiXCR, and retained in-frame beta chains. For every CDR3 protein sequence, its rows merge into one entry that carries the most common genes and DNA. The V and J calls, along with clone size, are taken from TCRdb and not from the paper's own processing. The sample records roughly 1.7 million distinct CDR3 sequences, about 31% of which are singletons. Approximately 10% of the sample is in the top ten clones.

Results and caveats for the whole study, not just this receptor: The percentage of naive T cells measured by flow cytometry correlated strongly with observed TCR beta diversity. Because the CMV infection status of the donors was unknown, age-related changes in expanded clonotypes may potentially have been confounded. Total diversity estimates from one million sequenced T cells were considered lower bounds and underestimates. Observed TCR beta diversity per million T cells fell roughly linearly with age, and a significant reduction was already apparent by age roughly 40. Since profiling was done on bulk unsorted PBMCs, naive and antigen-experienced compartments could not be conclusively compared. The long-lived group showed more naive CD4+ T cells, fewer expanded clones and increased TCR diversity than the aged group, suggesting age selection.

Comment on this clonotype: Its binding antigen is unknown. No qualities accompany the bases; no much larger clone lies one base away.

The chain is made from TRBV4-1 and TRBJ1-4, with 10 bases matching TRBD1. This clonotype was sampled from a young woman in good health. Sequenced material: blood. The base sequence is TGCGCCAGCAGCTCGACAGGGGGCGATGAAAAACTGTTTTTT. Translated, it gives CASSSTGGDEKLFF.